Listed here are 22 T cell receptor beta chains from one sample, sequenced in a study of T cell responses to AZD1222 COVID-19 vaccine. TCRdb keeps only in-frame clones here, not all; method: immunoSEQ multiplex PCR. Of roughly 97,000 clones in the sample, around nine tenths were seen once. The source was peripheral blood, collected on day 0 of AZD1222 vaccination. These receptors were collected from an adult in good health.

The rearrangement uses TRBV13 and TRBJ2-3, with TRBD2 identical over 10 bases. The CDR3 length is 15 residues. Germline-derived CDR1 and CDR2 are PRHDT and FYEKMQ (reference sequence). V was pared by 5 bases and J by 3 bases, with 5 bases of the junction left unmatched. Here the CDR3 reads CASSPGLASTDTQYF. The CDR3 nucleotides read TGTGCCAGCAGCCCGGGACTAGCGTCGACAGATACGCAGTATTTT.

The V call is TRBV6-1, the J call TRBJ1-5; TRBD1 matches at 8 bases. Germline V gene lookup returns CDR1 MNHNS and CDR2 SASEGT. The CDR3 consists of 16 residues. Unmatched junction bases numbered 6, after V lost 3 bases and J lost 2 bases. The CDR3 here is CASSDILTGGNQPQHF. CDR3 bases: TGTGCCAGCAGTGATATCTTGACAGGGGGCAATCAGCCCCAGCATTTT.

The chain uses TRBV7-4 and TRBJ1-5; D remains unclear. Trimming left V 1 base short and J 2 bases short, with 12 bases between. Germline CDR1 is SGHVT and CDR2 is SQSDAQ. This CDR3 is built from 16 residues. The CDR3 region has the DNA TGTGCCAGCAGCTTAGAGGCCGGGTGGGGCAATCAGCCCCAGCATTTT. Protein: CASSLEAGWGNQPQHF.

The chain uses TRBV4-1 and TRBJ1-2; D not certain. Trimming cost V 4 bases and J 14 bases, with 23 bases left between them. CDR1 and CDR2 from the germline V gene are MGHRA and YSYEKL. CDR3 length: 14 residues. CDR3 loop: CASSPNPGSLGETF. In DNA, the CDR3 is TGCGCCAGCAGCCCAAATCCGGGATCCCTTGGAGAGACCTTC.

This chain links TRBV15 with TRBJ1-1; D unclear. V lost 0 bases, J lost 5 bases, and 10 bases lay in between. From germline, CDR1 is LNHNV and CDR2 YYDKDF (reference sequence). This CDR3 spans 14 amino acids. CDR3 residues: CATSRDSYRTEAFF. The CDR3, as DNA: TGTGCCACCAGCAGAGATTCTTATCGGACTGAAGCTTTCTTT.

The CDR3 nucleotides are TGTGCCAGCAGTCCCACCCCAGGGCCCAATAATGAAAAACTGTTTTTT. Residues: CASSPTPGPNNEKLFF. V and J are TRBV27 and TRBJ1-4; perhaps TRBD1 as D (5 bases). The CDR3 has 16 residues. Trimming took 5 bases from V and 4 from J, leaving 17 bases between them. CDR1 and CDR2 (germline): MNHEY, SMNVEV (reference sequence). Looking up the rest from reference TRBV27 and TRBJ1-4 gives the full variable domain: EAQVTQNPRYLITVTGKKLTVTCSQNMNHEYMSWYRQDPGLGLRQIYYSMNVEVTDKGDVPEGYKVSRKEKRNFPLILESPSPNQTSLYFCASSPTPGPNNEKLFFGSGTQLSVL.

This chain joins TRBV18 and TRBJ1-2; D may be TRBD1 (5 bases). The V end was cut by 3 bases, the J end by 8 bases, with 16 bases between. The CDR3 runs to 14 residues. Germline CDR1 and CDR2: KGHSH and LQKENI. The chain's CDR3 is CASSPPSRGRGYTF. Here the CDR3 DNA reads TGTGCCAGCTCACCTCCCTCGAGGGGCCGGGGCTACACCTTC.

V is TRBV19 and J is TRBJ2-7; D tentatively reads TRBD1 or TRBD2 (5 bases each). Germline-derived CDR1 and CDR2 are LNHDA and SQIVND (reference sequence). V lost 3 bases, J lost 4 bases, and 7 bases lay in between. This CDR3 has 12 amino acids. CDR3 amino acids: CASSMGPYEQYF. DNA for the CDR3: TGTGCCAGTAGTATGGGACCTTACGAGCAGTACTTC.

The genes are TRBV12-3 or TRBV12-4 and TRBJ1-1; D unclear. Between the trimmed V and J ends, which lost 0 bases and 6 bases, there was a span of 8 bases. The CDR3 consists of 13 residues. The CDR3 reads CASSLARAAEAFF. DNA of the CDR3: TGTGCCAGCAGTTTAGCTCGTGCCGCTGAAGCTTTCTTT.

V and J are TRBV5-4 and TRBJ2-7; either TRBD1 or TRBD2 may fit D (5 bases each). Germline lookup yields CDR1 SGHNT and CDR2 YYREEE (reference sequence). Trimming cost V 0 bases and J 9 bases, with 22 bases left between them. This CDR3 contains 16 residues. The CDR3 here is CASSLGPSGTNSRQYF. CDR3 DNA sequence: TGTGCCAGCAGCTTGGGTCCCTCCGGGACGAATTCACGGCAGTACTTC.

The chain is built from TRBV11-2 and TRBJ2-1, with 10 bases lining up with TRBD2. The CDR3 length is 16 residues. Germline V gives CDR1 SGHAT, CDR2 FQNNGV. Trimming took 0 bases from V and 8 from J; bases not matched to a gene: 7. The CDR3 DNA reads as TGTGCCAGCAGCTTAGACTCAGCGGGGGGGACCGATGAGCAGTTCTTC. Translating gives CASSLDSAGGTDEQFF.

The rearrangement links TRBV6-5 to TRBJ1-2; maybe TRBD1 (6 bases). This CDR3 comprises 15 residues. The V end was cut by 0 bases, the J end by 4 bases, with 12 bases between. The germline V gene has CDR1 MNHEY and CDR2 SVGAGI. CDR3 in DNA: TGTGCCAGCAGTTACTCGAGGCAGGGGAGCTATGGCTACACCTTC. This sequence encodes CASSYSRQGSYGYTF.

The CDR3 protein is CASSPPSRRVTDTQYF. The CDR3 nucleotides are TGTGCCAGCTCACCACCATCAAGACGAGTTACAGATACGCAGTATTTT. The J gene is TRBJ2-3, the V gene TRBV18; no firm D call. The CDR3 is 16 residues long. The V end was cut by 0 bases, the J end by 3 bases, with 13 bases between. Germline loops: CDR1 KGHSH, CDR2 LQKENI.

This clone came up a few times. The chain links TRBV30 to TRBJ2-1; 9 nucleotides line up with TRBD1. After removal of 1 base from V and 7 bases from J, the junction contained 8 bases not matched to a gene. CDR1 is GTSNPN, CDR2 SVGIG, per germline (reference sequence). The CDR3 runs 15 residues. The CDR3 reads CAWSENRGLENEQFF. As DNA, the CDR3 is TGTGCCTGGAGTGAAAACAGGGGGCTGGAAAATGAGCAGTTCTTC.

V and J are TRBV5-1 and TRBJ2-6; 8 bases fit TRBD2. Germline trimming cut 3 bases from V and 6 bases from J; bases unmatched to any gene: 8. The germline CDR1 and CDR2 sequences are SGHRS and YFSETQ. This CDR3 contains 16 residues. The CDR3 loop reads CASSSAGGVLANVLTF. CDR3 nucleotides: TGCGCCAGCAGCTCGGCGGGGGGAGTATTGGCCAACGTCCTGACTTTC.

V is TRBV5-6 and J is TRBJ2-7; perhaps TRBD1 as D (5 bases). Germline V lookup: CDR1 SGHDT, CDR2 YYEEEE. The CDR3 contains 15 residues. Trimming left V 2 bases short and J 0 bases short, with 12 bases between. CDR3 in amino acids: CASSFGWGNSYEQYF. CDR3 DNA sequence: TGTGCCAGCAGCTTTGGGTGGGGCAACTCCTACGAGCAGTACTTC.

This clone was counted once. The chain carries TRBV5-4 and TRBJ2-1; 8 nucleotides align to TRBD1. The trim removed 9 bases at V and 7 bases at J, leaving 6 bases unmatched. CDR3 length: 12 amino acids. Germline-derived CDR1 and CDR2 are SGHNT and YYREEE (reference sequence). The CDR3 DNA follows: TGTGCCAACGGACAGGGCCAGAATGAGCAGTTCTTC. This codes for CANGQGQNEQFF.

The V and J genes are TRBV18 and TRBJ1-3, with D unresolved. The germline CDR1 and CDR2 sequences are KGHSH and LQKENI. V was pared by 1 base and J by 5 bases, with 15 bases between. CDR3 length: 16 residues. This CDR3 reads CASSPQATRRRNTIYF. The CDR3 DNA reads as TGTGCCAGCTCACCACAGGCCACCAGGCGACGAAACACCATATATTTT. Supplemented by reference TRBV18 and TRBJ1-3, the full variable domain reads NAGVMQNPRHLVRRRGQEARLRCSPMKGHSHVYWYRQLPEEGLKFMVYLQKENIIDESGMPKERFSAEFPKEGPSILRIQQVVRGDSAAYFCASSPQATRRRNTIYFGEGSWLTVV.

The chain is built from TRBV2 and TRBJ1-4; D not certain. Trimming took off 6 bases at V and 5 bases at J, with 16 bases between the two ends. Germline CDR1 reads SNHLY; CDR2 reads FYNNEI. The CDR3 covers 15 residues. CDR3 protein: CASRTTETRNEKLFF. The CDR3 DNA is TGTGCCAGCAGGACGACTGAAACCAGGAATGAAAAACTGTTTTTT.

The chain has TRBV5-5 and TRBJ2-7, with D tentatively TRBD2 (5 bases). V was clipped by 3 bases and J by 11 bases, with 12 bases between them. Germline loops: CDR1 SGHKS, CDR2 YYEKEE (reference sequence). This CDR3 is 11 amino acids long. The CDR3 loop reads CASSSSREEYF. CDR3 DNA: TGTGCCAGCAGCTCCAGTCGGGAAGAGTACTTC.

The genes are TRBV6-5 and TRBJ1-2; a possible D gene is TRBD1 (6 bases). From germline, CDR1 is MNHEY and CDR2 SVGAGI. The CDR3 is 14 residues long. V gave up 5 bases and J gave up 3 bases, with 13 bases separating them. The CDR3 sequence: CASSTIQGDYGYTF. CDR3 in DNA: TGTGCCAGCAGTACTATACAGGGCGACTATGGCTACACCTTC.

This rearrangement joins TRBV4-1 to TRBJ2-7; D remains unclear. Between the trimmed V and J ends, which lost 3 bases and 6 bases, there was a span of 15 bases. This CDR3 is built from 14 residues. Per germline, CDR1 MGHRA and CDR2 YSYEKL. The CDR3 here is CASSHLQAWLEQYF. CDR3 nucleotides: TGCGCCAGCAGCCACCTCCAGGCATGGCTCGAGCAGTACTTC.